This TCR beta chain emerged from a study of shared T cell receptors in the human thymus. The assay was immunoSEQ multiplex PCR, and TCRdb's table has in-frame clones only and misses some. The sample has 500,000 to 750,000 clones; approximately 90% are singletons. V lost 0 bases and J 4 bases, leaving 21 bases between the germline ends. The germline CDR1 and CDR2 sequences are MNHEY and SMNVEV (reference sequence). The CDR3 loop spans 18 amino acids. These records were also assigned to another study, of human thymus T cells. As that report states: Infants served as donors; they were healthy and Finnish and were having corrective surgery for congenital heart defects. Obtained as resections during corrective heart surgery, the thymus tissue was then studied.

The sample comprised thymocytes. This receptor was obtained from a boy less than two years old with a congenital heart defect. The rearrangement joins TRBV27 to TRBJ1-2; no firm D call. The CDR3: CASSLSGLPRGAFYGYTF. The DNA for the CDR3 is TGTGCCAGCAGTTTATCCGGCCTTCCGCGGGGAGCTTTCTATGGCTACACCTTC.